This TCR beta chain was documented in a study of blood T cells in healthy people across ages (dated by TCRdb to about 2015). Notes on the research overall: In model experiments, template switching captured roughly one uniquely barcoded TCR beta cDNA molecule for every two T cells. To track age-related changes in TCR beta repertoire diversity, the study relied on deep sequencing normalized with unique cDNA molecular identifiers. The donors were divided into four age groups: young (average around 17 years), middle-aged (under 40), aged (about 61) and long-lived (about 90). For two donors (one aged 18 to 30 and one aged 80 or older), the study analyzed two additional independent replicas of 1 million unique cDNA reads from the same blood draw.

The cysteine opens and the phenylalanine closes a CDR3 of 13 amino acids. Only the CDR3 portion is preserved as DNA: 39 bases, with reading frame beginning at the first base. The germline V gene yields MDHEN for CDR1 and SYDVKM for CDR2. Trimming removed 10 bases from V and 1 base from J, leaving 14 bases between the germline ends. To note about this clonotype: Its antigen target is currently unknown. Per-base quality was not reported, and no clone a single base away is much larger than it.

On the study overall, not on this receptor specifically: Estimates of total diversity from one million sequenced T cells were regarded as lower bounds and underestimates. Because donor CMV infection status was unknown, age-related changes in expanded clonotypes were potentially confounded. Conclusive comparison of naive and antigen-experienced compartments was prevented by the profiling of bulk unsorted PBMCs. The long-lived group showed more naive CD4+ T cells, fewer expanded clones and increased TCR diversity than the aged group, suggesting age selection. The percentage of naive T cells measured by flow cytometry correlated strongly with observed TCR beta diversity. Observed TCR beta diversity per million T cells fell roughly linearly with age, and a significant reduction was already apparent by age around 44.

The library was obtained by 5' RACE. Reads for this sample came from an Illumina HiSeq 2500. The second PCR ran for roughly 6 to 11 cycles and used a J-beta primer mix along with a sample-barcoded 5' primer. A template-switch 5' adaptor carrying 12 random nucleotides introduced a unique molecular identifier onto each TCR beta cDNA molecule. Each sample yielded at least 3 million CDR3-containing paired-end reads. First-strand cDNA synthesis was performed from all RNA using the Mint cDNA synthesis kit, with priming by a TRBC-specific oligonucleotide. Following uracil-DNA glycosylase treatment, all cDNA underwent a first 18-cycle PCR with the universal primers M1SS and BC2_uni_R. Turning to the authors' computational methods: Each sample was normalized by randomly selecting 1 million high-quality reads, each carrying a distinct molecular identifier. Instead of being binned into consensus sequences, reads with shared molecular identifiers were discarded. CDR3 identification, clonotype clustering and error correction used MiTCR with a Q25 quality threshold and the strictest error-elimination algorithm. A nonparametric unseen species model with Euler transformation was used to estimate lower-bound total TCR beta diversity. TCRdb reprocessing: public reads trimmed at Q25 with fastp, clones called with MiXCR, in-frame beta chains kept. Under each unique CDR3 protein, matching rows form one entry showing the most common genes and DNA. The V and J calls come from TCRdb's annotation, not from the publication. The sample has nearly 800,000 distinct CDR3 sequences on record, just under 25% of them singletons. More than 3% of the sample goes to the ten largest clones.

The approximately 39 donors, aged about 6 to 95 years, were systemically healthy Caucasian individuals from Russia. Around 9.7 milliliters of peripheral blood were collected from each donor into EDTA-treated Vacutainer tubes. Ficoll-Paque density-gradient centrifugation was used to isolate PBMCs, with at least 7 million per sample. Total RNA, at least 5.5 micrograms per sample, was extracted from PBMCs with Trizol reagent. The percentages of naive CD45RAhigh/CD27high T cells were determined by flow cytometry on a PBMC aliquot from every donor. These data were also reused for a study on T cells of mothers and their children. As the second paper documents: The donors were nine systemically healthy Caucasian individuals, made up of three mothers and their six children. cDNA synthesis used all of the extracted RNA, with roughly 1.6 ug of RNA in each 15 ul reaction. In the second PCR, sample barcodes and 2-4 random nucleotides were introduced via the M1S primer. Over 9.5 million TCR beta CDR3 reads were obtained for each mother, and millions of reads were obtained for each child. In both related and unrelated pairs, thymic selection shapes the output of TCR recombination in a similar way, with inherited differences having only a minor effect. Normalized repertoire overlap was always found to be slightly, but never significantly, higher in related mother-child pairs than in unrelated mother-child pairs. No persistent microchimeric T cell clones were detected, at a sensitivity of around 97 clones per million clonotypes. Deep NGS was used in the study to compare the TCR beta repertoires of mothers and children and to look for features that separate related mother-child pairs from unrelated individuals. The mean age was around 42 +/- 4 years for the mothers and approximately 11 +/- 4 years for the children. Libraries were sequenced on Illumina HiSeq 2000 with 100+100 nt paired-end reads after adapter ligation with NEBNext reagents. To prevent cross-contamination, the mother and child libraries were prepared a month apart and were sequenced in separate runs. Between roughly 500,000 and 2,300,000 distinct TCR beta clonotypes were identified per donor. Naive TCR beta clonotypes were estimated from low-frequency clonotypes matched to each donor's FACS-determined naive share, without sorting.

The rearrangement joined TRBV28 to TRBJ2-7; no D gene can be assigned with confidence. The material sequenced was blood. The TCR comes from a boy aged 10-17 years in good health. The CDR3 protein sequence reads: CAIRRPGSYEQYF. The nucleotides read TGTGCCATCCGCCGCCCGGGTTCCTACGAGCAGTACTTC.